This is a list of T cell receptor beta chains from one sample in a study of T-cell memory formation after mild COVID-19. Using its own MiXCR run on the 5' RACE reads, TCRdb lists one record per CDR3 protein. The sample shows just over 300,000 distinct CDR3 sequences, approximately 20% of them seen only once. The specimen was PBMCs or a T cell subset sorted from them (not recorded which). These receptors came from a man aged 18 to 29 who had mild COVID-19 (a few samples of this study predate the infection). Cell type and time point are not known. Each CDR3 is given with its conserved first and last residue. The D gene is left open where the match is weak. Expanded clones are given a class, and other clones once, few, many or no size at all.

TGTGCCATCAGTGCTGGGGGCGACGTCAAAAACATTCAGTACTTC CAISAGGDVKNIQYF TRBJ2-4 TRBV10-3 - -
TGTGCCAGCACCCCCGCTGGGCACAATGAGCAGTTCTTC CASTPAGHNEQFF TRBJ2-1 TRBV6-5 few -
TGTGCCATCAGTGACGGTCGGAATAATGAAAAACTGTTTTTT CAISDGRNNEKLFF TRBJ1-4 TRBV10-3 - -
TGCGCCAGCAGTGAGTCTCTACAGGGAAACTACGAGCAGTACTTC CASSESLQGNYEQYF TRBJ2-7 TRBV10-1 - -
TGTGCCAGCAGCGAAGGACGGAGTGTATCCCTCCACTTT CASSEGRSVSLHF TRBJ1-6 TRBV7-8 few -
TGTGCCACCAGTGACTACTTCTATGGCTACACCTTC CATSDYFYGYTF TRBJ1-2 TRBV24-1 - -
TGCGCCAGCAGTCAAGACTTAGGGCGTCGTATTCAGCCCCAGCATTTT CASSQDLGRRIQPQHF TRBJ1-5 TRBV23-1 few -
TGCGCCAGCAGCCAAGAACTAGCGGGAGTCACCGGGGAGCTGTTTTTT CASSQELAGVTGELFF TRBJ2-2 TRBV4-1 few TRBD2
TGTGCCTGTTCGAGAGGTCCTGATATTATGAACACTGAAGCTTTCTTT CACSRGPDIMNTEAFF TRBJ1-1 TRBV30 many -
TGTGCCAGCAGCCAGGAGACTAGCGTGCGCCAGATGGGGGCCCAGTACTTC CASSQETSVRQMGAQYF TRBJ2-5 TRBV4-2 - TRBD2
TGTGCCAGCAGTGCCGGGACCGTGAGCTACACCTTC CASSAGTVSYTF TRBJ1-2 TRBV12-3/TRBV12-4 - -
TGCAGTGCCAGGGGGCACGACACCGGGGAGCTGTTTTTT CSARGHDTGELFF TRBJ2-2 TRBV20-1 - TRBD1
TGTGCCAGCAGCTTAGCGAGGGTAAATCAGCCCCAGCATTTT CASSLARVNQPQHF TRBJ1-5 TRBV7-8 - -
TGTGCCAGCAGCTTAGCGGGGACTAGCACAGATACGCAGTATTTT CASSLAGTSTDTQYF TRBJ2-3 TRBV7-2 few -
TGCAGTGCTACGAATTCCGGCGGCTCTGGAAACACCATATATTTT CSATNSGGSGNTIYF TRBJ1-3 TRBV20-1 - -
TGTGCCAGCAGGTTGGACAGGGCGGATGAAGCTTTCTTT CASRLDRADEAFF TRBJ1-1 TRBV2 few TRBD1
TGCAGTGCTAGAGTCCAAGGGGAGCTGTTTTTT CSARVQGELFF TRBJ2-2 TRBV20-1 few -
TGTGCCAGCACCAAGGGAGGCAGGGAAGCTTTCTTT CASTKGGREAFF TRBJ1-1 TRBV12-3/TRBV12-4 - -
TGCAGTGCTCCTGGACGGAATAATTCACCCCTCCACTTT CSAPGRNNSPLHF TRBJ1-6 TRBV20-1 - -
TGCAGTGCTTCCGGGACTCCTTTCACAGATACGCAGTATTTT CSASGTPFTDTQYF TRBJ2-3 TRBV20-1 - -
TGTGCCACCAGCAAACAGGGGCATGGCTACACCTTC CATSKQGHGYTF TRBJ1-2 TRBV15 few TRBD1
TGTGCCACCAGCCCGCAGGGTTTTAGGCAGCCCCAGCATTTT CATSPQGFRQPQHF TRBJ1-5 TRBV24-1 few -
TGTGCCAGCAGTCGGAAAACCGACAGCACCCCGTTGCGAGGCTACACCTTC CASSRKTDSTPLRGYTF TRBJ1-2 TRBV6-2/TRBV6-3 few -
TGTGCCAGCGAGGCACAGCTCAATCAGCCCCAGCATTTT CASEAQLNQPQHF TRBJ1-5 TRBV12-3/TRBV12-4 few -
TGTGCCAGCAGCTTAAGAAGCCGGGAGGAGACCCAGTACTTC CASSLRSREETQYF TRBJ2-5 TRBV7-6 few -
TGTGCCAGCAGGGTTAGAGCTAACACTGAAGCTTTCTTT CASRVRANTEAFF TRBJ1-1 TRBV7-2 - -
TGCGCCAGCAGCCCGGGGATGTTGAACTATGGCTACACCTTC CASSPGMLNYGYTF TRBJ1-2 TRBV4-3 few -
TGTGCCAGCAGCTTAAGAGTGGCAGATACGCAGTATTTT CASSLRVADTQYF TRBJ2-3 TRBV7-3 - -
TGCGCCAGCAGCCAAGATGGAGGCTCCCGGTTTCGCGAGCAGTACTTC CASSQDGGSRFREQYF TRBJ2-7 TRBV4-1 few -
TGCAGTGCTAGTGAGGACGGGGGGAACACCGGGGAGCTGTTTTTT CSASEDGGNTGELFF TRBJ2-2 TRBV20-1 - -
TGCGCCAGCAGCTCGACAGGGTCCAGGGATACGCAGTATTTT CASSSTGSRDTQYF TRBJ2-3 TRBV5-1 - TRBD1
TGCGCCAGCAGCCAAGATTTGACTAGCGGGGTCACAGATACGCAGTATTTT CASSQDLTSGVTDTQYF TRBJ2-3 TRBV4-3 - TRBD2
TGTGCCAGTGAGCCCCAGGCCATTCCCTATGGCTACACCTTC CASEPQAIPYGYTF TRBJ1-2 TRBV28 many -
TGCAGTGCTAGAGCCCCTCGGGGGGGTAGGTTCAATGAGCAGTTCTTC CSARAPRGGRFNEQFF TRBJ2-1 TRBV20-1 - TRBD2
TGCGCCAGCAGCCAAGATCCGACTCCTAGCGGGGGGGCCCGAGAGACCCAGTACTTC CASSQDPTPSGGARETQYF TRBJ2-5 TRBV4-1 few TRBD2
TGTGCCAGCAGCTTAGCTGGCAGGGGCTCCTACGAGCAGTACTTC CASSLAGRGSYEQYF TRBJ2-7 TRBV7-6 - -
TGTGCCAGCAGCCCAACAGGGAAGGCCGAGCAGTACTTC CASSPTGKAEQYF TRBJ2-7 TRBV7-6 - -
TGCGCCAGCAGCTTGGTCGGAGGGGGGGACGAAGCTTTCTTT CASSLVGGGDEAFF TRBJ1-1 TRBV5-1 - -
TGTGCCAGCAGGCTGATTTATGGAAACGGGGATGAAAAACTGTTTTTT CASRLIYGNGDEKLFF TRBJ1-4 TRBV5-8 - -
TGCGCCAGCAGCTTAACTCCGGGACAGGAAAATACGCAGTATTTT CASSLTPGQENTQYF TRBJ2-3 TRBV5-1 - TRBD1
TGTGCCAGCAGCTTCGAGAATTCACCCCTCCACTTT CASSFENSPLHF TRBJ1-6 TRBV11-1 few -
TGCGCCAGCCGGGTGGGTGACGAGCAGTACTTC CASRVGDEQYF TRBJ2-7 TRBV5-1 - -
TGCAGTGCTAGAGTATCGGGGGGTGCGAATTCACCCCTCCACTTT CSARVSGGANSPLHF TRBJ1-6 TRBV20-1 few -
TGCAGTGCCAGGGGGCTAGCGGGGGGCGGAGTAAAAAACATTCAGTACTTC CSARGLAGGGVKNIQYF TRBJ2-4 TRBV20-1 - TRBD2
TGTGCCAGCAGTTACTCGGCCCCGAGCACTGAAGCTTTCTTT CASSYSAPSTEAFF TRBJ1-1 TRBV6-5 - -
TGTGCCAGCAGCCGTCGGTACCCGAACACCGGGGAGCTGTTTTTT CASSRRYPNTGELFF TRBJ2-2 TRBV11-2 - -
TGTGCCAGCAGACAGGACAGGGCGAGCAATCAGCCCCAGCATTTT CASRQDRASNQPQHF TRBJ1-5 TRBV7-9 few TRBD1
TGTGCCAGCAGCTTAGAGCCCCGACTAGTCGATACGCAGTATTTT CASSLEPRLVDTQYF TRBJ2-3 TRBV7-6 few -
TGCAGTGCGCAATTACAGGGAACCGCCATATATTTT CSAQLQGTAIYF TRBJ1-3 TRBV20-1 - -
TGTGCCAGCAGTTCCCTCCGGGACAGGGTCAAGCAGTACTTC CASSSLRDRVKQYF TRBJ2-7 TRBV12-3/TRBV12-4 few TRBD1
TGTGCCAGCAGCCTCCACAGGGTAGGCACCGGGGAGCTGTTTTTT CASSLHRVGTGELFF TRBJ2-2 TRBV11-2 few -
TGCGCCAGCAGCCAAGATTTGGCTACGCAGTATTTT CASSQDLATQYF TRBJ2-3 TRBV4-1 few -
TGTGCCAGCAGCTCTCCTCCCGGGCCGAATTCTTCCAAAAACATTCAGTACTTC CASSSPPGPNSSKNIQYF TRBJ2-4 TRBV14 few -
TGTGCCAGCAGCCCTACCCCGCTTGCGGGGGGAGCCACCGGGGAGCTGTTTTTT CASSPTPLAGGATGELFF TRBJ2-2 TRBV7-6 once TRBD2
TGTGCCAGCAGCCCGCCGGGAGTGAACACTGAAGCTTTCTTT CASSPPGVNTEAFF TRBJ1-1 TRBV7-9 - -
TGTGCCAGCAGCCCTCTCCTGGGGCGAGGGCAGTTCTTC CASSPLLGRGQFF TRBJ2-1 TRBV14 - -